These 7 T cell receptor beta chains originate from one sample sequenced in a study of cytomegalovirus exposure and HLA in healthy donors (dated by TCRdb to 2016 to 2017). The method was the immunoSEQ multiplex PCR assay. The multiplex PCR relied on a mix of 60 forward primers for TCR Vbeta segments and 13 reverse primers for TCR Jbeta segments. Drawn from immuneACCESS, this table holds only the in-frame rearrangements with V and J called that TCRdb kept. Clones are partly lost; checked studies trace under half to an unresolved V gene and leave the rest unexplained. The sample profile shows over 150,000 clones; 80% of them were found once. About 0.7% of the sample rests with the top ten. Source material: PBMCs. These receptors all stem from a boy aged 10-17 years in good health and CMV-seronegative.

The chain joins TRBV5-6 to TRBJ1-2; no definite D call. The germline gives CDR1 SGHDT, CDR2 YYEEEE. CDR3 size: 15 residues. Trimming pared 0 bases from V and 2 bases from J, leaving 11 bases between. In nucleotides, the CDR3 is TGTGCCAGCAGCTTGGAGGGAGATCTAAACTATGGCTACACCTTC. Protein: CASSLEGDLNYGYTF.

The J gene is TRBJ1-4, the V gene TRBV7-2; D remains ambiguous. Germline V gene data show CDR1 as SGHTA and CDR2 as FQGNSA. This CDR3 contains 16 residues. Trimming pared 3 bases from V and 3 bases from J, leaving 14 bases between. The chain's CDR3 is CASSFKPGPSNEKLFF. The CDR3 DNA follows: TGTGCCAGCAGCTTCAAACCGGGTCCCTCTAATGAAAAACTGTTTTTT.

The gene calls are TRBV27 and TRBJ1-1, with D tentatively TRBD1 (5 bases). Trimming shortened V by 9 bases and J by 5 bases, and 19 bases separated the two germline ends. The CDR3 length is 14 residues. Germline V CDR1 and CDR2: MNHEY, SMNVEV (reference sequence). The CDR3 here is CASQGTLLTTEAFF. CDR3 nucleotide sequence: TGTGCCAGTCAGGGTACTTTACTCACGACTGAAGCTTTCTTT.

The CDR3 loop is CASNYGHNTEAFF. CDR3 DNA: TGTGCCAGCAATTACGGACATAACACTGAAGCTTTCTTT. The chain carries TRBV2 and TRBJ1-1; D is possibly TRBD1 (5 bases). CDR3 length equals 13 residues. Germline V lookup: CDR1 SNHLY, CDR2 FYNNEI. Between the trimmed V and J ends, which lost 7 bases and 2 bases, there was a span of 11 bases. Supplemented by reference TRBV2 and TRBJ1-1, the full variable domain reads EPEVTQTPSHQVTQMGQEVILRCVPISNHLYFYWYRQILGQKVEFLVSFYNNEISEKSEIFDDQFSVERPDGSNFTLKIRSTKLEDSAMYFCASNYGHNTEAFFGQGTRLTVV.

V usage is TRBV21-1 and J usage is TRBJ2-4; the table gives TRBD1 as D, unverified against the DNA. TRBV21-1 is noted as a pseudogene. The CDR3 length is 17 residues. Here the CDR3 DNA reads TGTGCCAGCAGCAACTGTAGACAGGCCAGGCGCAAAAACATTCAGTACTTC. Residues: CASSNCRQARRKNIQYF.

This clone came up once. The CDR3 bases are TGTGCCAGCAGCTTAGGGAGCGGTTATAGCAATCAGCCCCAGCATTTT. Translated, it gives CASSLGSGYSNQPQHF. This chain joins TRBV7-2 and TRBJ1-5; D remains ambiguous. Germline values: CDR1 SGHTA, CDR2 FQGNSA. This CDR3 has 16 residues. V was pared by 1 base and J by 0 bases, with 10 bases between.

CDR3 coding DNA: TGTGCCAGCAGTTTCCCCAGGGGTGAGCAGTTCTTC. Protein: CASSFPRGEQFF. V usage is TRBV27 and J usage is TRBJ2-1; the D gene is possibly TRBD1 (6 bases). CDR1 and CDR2 (germline): MNHEY, SMNVEV (reference sequence). The CDR3 has 12 amino acids. The V end lost 3 bases, the J end lost 9 bases, and 9 bases lay between the germline ends.